This T cell receptor beta chain was identified in a study of human T cells and chemical hapten exposure. Study details: Affected patients, primarily female, had alopecia areata, totalis or universalis.

The CDR3 has 16 amino acids. In germline, CDR1 is SEHNR, CDR2 FQNEAQ (reference sequence). Trimming took off 5 bases at V and 2 bases at J, with 18 bases between the two ends. Study-level points and caveats: Once DPC sensitization occurred, TCRs above 1 in 1000 frequency showed no change. Expanded TCRs clustered into significantly more large CDR3 similarity groups than controls, the analysis revealed.

MiXCR, applied by TCRdb to the RACE reads, yields one record per CDR3 protein. The sample consists of 250,000 to 300,000 distinct CDR3 sequences, 7.5% to 8% of them appearing once. The sample's time point: pre-sensitization, week 0. The treatment: therapeutic diphenylcyclopropenone sensitization with weekly scalp DPC. This clonotype was counted a few times. Its antigen remains unknown. The chain recombines TRBV7-9 with TRBJ2-5; D may be TRBD1 (5 bases). The sequences come from whole blood, collected in connection with sensitization to the hapten diphenylcyclopropenone (DPC). The sequence was obtained from a man between 18 and 35 years old with alopecia areata. Some clones in this sample may be carry-over from other donors' samples. DNA for the CDR3: TGTGCCAGCAGCCTCCCGTCCAGGGAATCGCAAGAGACCCAGTACTTC. Translating it yields CASSLPSRESQETQYF.